The rows below give T cell receptor beta chains drawn from one sample of a study of cytomegalovirus exposure and HLA in healthy donors. The method was immunoSEQ multiplex PCR; TCRdb's version includes in-frame clones alone and lacks a portion of them. Among about 200,000 clones listed, about four fifths were seen once. The material sequenced was PBMCs. Source of these receptors: a boy aged 2-9 years in good health and CMV-seronegative. The CDR3 runs from the conserved cysteine through the conserved F or W. The D gene is left open where the match is weak. Size values are once, few and many counts, or a class for expanded clones, and some rows have none.

j_call,clone_size,cdr3_length,d_call,v_call,cdr3_aa,cdr3_nt
TRBJ2-2,once,16,TRBD2,TRBV10-3,CAISEIAGGRTGELFF,TGTGCCATCAGTGAGATAGCGGGGGGCCGCACCGGGGAGCTGTTTTTT
TRBJ1-4,.,16,.,TRBV7-5,CARSPGDRTLEEKLFF,TGTGCCAGAAGCCCCGGGGATCGAACCCTCGAGGAAAAACTGTTTTTT
TRBJ1-6,.,14,TRBD1,TRBV5-6,CASSLGQHNSPLHF,TGTGCCAGCAGCCTGGGACAGCATAATTCACCCCTCCACTTT
TRBJ1-6,.,20,.,TRBV5-1,CASSFLPLDRTSSYNSPLHF,TGCGCCAGCAGCTTCCTCCCACTAGACAGGACGAGCTCCTATAATTCACCCCTCCACTTT
TRBJ1-4,few,17,.,TRBV7-9,CASSKVRDTAKNEKLFF,TGTGCCAGCAGCAAAGTACGGGACACAGCCAAAAATGAAAAACTGTTTTTT
TRBJ2-7,few,16,.,TRBV5-6,CASSLGVAGTTYEQYF,TGTGCCAGCAGCTTGGGAGTGGCGGGAACTACCTACGAGCAGTACTTC
TRBJ2-7,once,14,TRBD1,TRBV5-1,CASSLGTGGNEQYF,TGCGCCAGCAGCTTGGGGACAGGGGGTAACGAGCAGTACTTC
TRBJ1-2,.,14,.,TRBV11-1,CASSLNRDKYGYTF,TGTGCCAGCAGCTTAAACAGGGATAAATATGGCTACACCTTC
TRBJ2-5,.,14,.,TRBV5-6,CASSSSGRQETQYF,TGTGCCAGCAGCTCGTCAGGGAGGCAAGAGACCCAGTACTTC
TRBJ1-2,.,14,.,TRBV27,CASSLSGAAYGYTF,TGTGCCAGCAGTTTATCGGGGGCGGCCTATGGCTACACCTTC
TRBJ1-2,.,15,TRBD1,TRBV19,CASSVTQGARWGYTF,TGTGCCAGTAGTGTAACACAGGGGGCTCGATGGGGCTACACCTTC
TRBJ2-7,once,13,TRBD2,TRBV6-1,CASSVRGAYEQYF,TGTGCCAGCAGTGTGCGGGGGGCCTACGAGCAGTACTTC
TRBJ1-2,.,15,TRBD1,TRBV19,CASSIDLETGFGYTF,TGTGCCAGTAGTATAGATCTCGAGACAGGGTTCGGCTACACCTTC
TRBJ2-5,few,17,TRBD2,TRBV4-3,CASSPTRLAGGQETQYF,TGCGCCAGCAGTCCCACCCGACTAGCGGGGGGGCAGGAGACCCAGTACTTC
TRBJ1-1,.,12,TRBD1,TRBV6-1,CASRQGELEAFF,TGTGCCAGCAGGCAGGGGGAGCTTGAAGCTTTCTTT
TRBJ2-7,.,14,.,TRBV4-3,CASSRKLEEGPLYF,TGCGCCAGCAGCCGAAAACTAGAGGAGGGCCCCCTCTACTTC
TRBJ1-2,.,13,TRBD1,TRBV6-1,CASIRKTGDGYTF,TGTGCCAGCATAAGAAAGACAGGGGATGGCTACACCTTC
TRBJ2-7,.,17,.,TRBV5-1,CASSSLQNDRLSYEQYF,TGCGCCAGCAGCTCCCTTCAGAACGACAGGCTCTCCTACGAGCAGTACTTC
TRBJ1-2,.,15,TRBD1,TRBV9,CASSPRDRALYGYTF,TGTGCCAGCAGCCCCAGGGACAGGGCTCTCTATGGCTACACCTTC
TRBJ2-5,.,19,TRBD2,TRBV9,CASSALSGTSGAKGETQYF,TGTGCCAGCAGCGCTTTGTCCGGGACTAGCGGGGCGAAAGGAGAGACCCAGTACTTC